The TCR beta chain under discussion was sequenced for a study of neurological immune-mediated disorders. By sample share, this clonotype is medium-sized (0.01 to 0.1%). V was shortened by 0 bases and J by 3 bases, with 6 bases between the two germline ends. Germline CDR1 is WSHSY and CDR2 is SAAADI. This CDR3 region has 14 residues. In TCRdb, the 5' RACE reads were re-called with MiXCR into one record per CDR3 protein. The repertoire holds about 46,000 distinct CDR3 sequences, roughly 3% seen once, with about 16% in the top ten. Sequenced sample: PBMCs. The TCR originated in a woman aged 45-65 years with multiple sclerosis. The chain is built from TRBV10-2 and TRBJ1-5; unclear D gene. This CDR3 is CASSESGLNQPQHF. In DNA, the CDR3 is TGCGCCAGCAGTGAGTCGGGCCTCAATCAGCCCCAGCATTTT.